This T cell receptor (beta chain) was recovered during a study of T cells after yellow fever vaccination. Study findings and constraints: The study re-detected most primary-vaccination clones after the booster (around 96% CD4, 88% CD8). CD4 and CD8 compartments shared a small share of clonotypes.

About this clonotype itself: The antigen remains unidentified.

With 5 bases clipped from V and 7 bases from J, the junction kept 2 bases outside the gene matches. This CDR3 spans 12 amino acids. As TCR cDNA was made by 5'RACE template switching, a universal primer site and UMIs were added. A single record per CDR3 protein comes from TCRdb applying MiXCR to the 5' RACE reads. The data hold just over 250,000 distinct CDR3 sequences, with roughly 4.8% observed a single time. This receptor was taken from a man between 18 and 35 years old who received the YFV17D yellow fever vaccine. The input for sequencing was CD4+ T cells sorted from PBMCs, taken on the day of the yellow fever booster vaccination. The gene calls are TRBV12-3 or TRBV12-4 and TRBJ1-2, with 9 bases fitting TRBD1. For the CDR3, the DNA is TGTGCCAGCAGTCGGGACAGGGCTGGCTACACCTTC. It translates to CASSRDRAGYTF.